This TCR beta chain was identified in a study of blood T cell repertoires in COVID-19. Generated by immunoSEQ multiplex PCR, the TCRdb table keeps only in-frame clones and is missing some. Among over 200,000 clones, roughly 86% were seen once, and the ten largest hold roughly 2.5%. CDR1 and CDR2 (germline): MNHEY, SMNVEV (reference sequence). The CDR3 length is 15 residues. The V end lost 5 bases, the J end lost 6 bases, and 19 bases lay between the germline ends. The sequenced sample consisted of peripheral blood. This chain uses TRBV27 with TRBJ1-2; D is perhaps TRBD1 (5 bases). This sequence was found in a woman aged 60 to 75 with acute or convalescent COVID-19. The CDR3 protein is CASSPMFGGVNGYTF. DNA of the CDR3: TGTGCCAGCAGTCCAATGTTTGGGGGGGTTAATGGCTACACCTTC.